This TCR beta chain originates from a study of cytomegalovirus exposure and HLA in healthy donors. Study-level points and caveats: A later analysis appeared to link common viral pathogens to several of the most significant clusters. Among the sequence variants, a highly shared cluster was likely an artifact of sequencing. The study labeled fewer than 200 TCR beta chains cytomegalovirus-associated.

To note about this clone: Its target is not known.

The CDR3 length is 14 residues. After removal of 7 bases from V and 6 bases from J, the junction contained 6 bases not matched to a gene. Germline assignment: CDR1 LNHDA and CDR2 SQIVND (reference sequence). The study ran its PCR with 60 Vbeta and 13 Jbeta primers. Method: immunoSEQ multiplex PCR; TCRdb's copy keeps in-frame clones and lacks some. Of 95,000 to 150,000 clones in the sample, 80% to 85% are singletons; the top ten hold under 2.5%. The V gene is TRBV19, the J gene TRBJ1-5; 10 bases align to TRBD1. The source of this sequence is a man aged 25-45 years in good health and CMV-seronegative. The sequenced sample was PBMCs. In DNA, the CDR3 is TGTGCCAGTACCGTGACAGGGGGCAGTCAGCCCCAGCATTTT. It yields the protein CASTVTGGSQPQHF.